The sequence of this T cell receptor beta chain was determined in a study of identical twins. Study-wide results and limits: Analyses based on zero insertions could be partly confounded by invariant MAIT and iNKT cells. Cord blood's abundant beta clonotypes had fewer insertions, unlike memory repertoires. Weaker excess twin sharing was observed in beta out-of-frame sequences. Conclusions came from cross-sectional statistical analysis, not from following the same donors.

There are a few counts of this clonotype. Its antigen is undetermined. The junction differs from germline at one of its ends, possibly a read error. The CDR3 consists of 15 residues. CDR1 and CDR2 (germline): SGHRS, YFSETQ. TCRdb passed the 5' RACE reads through MiXCR, listing each CDR3 protein once. The top ten hold 0.4% to 0.55% of the sample, which has 450,000 or so distinct CDR3 sequences, over 12% seen once. These sequences were also reported in another study, on yellow fever vaccine responses in identical twins.

The chain combines TRBV5-1 with TRBJ2-6, with D tentatively TRBD1 (6 bases). Sequences were obtained from CD4+ T cells sorted from blood. The clonotype originates from a woman between 18 and 29 years old in good health. CDR3: CASSLAGAGANVLTF. DNA of the CDR3: TGTGCCAGCAGCTTGGCAGGGGCTGGGGCCAACGTCCTGACTTTC.